Presented here are 5 T cell receptor beta chains from one specimen sequenced in a study of T cells of healthy individuals. Using its own MiXCR run on the 5' RACE reads, TCRdb lists one record per CDR3 protein. The sample lists 63,000 or so distinct CDR3 sequences, around 15% occurring once. All receptors derive from a human donor in good health.

There are many counts of this clonotype. This sequence joins TRBV10-3 and TRBJ1-1; unclear D gene. Germline V lookup: CDR1 ENHRY, CDR2 SYGVKD. The CDR3 is 13 residues long. Deletions cut 4 bases from V and 5 bases from J, with 11 bases between. The CDR3: CAISGNLGTEAFF. The CDR3 DNA follows: TGTGCCATCAGTGGGAACTTGGGGACTGAAGCTTTCTTT.

The chain couples TRBV3-1 to TRBJ2-1, with TRBD1 matching over 7 bases. The CDR3 covers 15 residues. Trimming cost V 0 bases and J 6 bases; bases outside gene matches: 5. Germline-derived CDR1 and CDR2 are LGHDT and YNNKEL (reference sequence). The CDR3, as DNA: TGTGCCAGCAGCCAAGATCCACAGGGGTTCAATGAGCAGTTCTTC. Protein sequence: CASSQDPQGFNEQFF.

This clonotype occurred many times. The rearrangement joins TRBV12-3 or TRBV12-4 to TRBJ1-5, with 10 bases matching TRBD1. V was pared by 5 bases and J by 3 bases, with 4 bases of the junction left unmatched. The CDR3 contains 15 residues. The CDR3 DNA reads as TGTGCCAGCAGTGAGACAGGGGGCAACAATCAGCCCCAGCATTTT. Translation: CASSETGGNNQPQHF.

Concerning this clonotype: Possible read error: a much larger clone is one base away. This chain joins TRBV12-3 or TRBV12-4 and TRBJ1-1; TRBD1 aligns across 9 bases. The CDR3 runs 15 residues. The V segment lost 5 bases and the J segment 6 bases; nucleotides outside the gene matches: 10. This CDR3 is CASSVDRGLGAEAFF. CDR3 DNA: TGTGCCAGCAGTGTCGACAGGGGGTTGGGGGCTGAAGCTTTCTTT.

Only a few counts were recorded for this clonotype. The chain is built from TRBV29-1 and TRBJ2-2; tentative D call: TRBD1 (6 bases). Trimming removed 1 base at V and 3 bases at J, with 15 bases between. Germline V gene sequence: CDR1 SQVTM, CDR2 ANQGSEA. The CDR3 contains 16 residues. The CDR3 sequence: CSVEATGFEDTGELFF. CDR3 bases: TGCAGCGTTGAAGCTACAGGGTTTGAGGACACCGGGGAGCTGTTTTTT.